Listed below are T cell receptor beta chains from one sample, sequenced in a study of blood T cell repertoires in COVID-19. The assay was immunoSEQ multiplex PCR, and TCRdb's table has in-frame clones only and misses some. This table has approximately 430,000 clones, 80% to 90% appearing once. Sequences were obtained from peripheral blood. The receptors derive from a woman between 25 and 40 years old with active or convalescent COVID-19. Each CDR3 is given with its conserved first and last residue. D genes are given only for firm matches. Part of the rows lack a size; the others show once, few, many or a class for expanded clones.

cdr3_length	v_call	d_call	clone_size	j_call	cdr3_aa	cdr3_nt
14	TRBV19	TRBD1	-	TRBJ2-7	CASSMGQPSLEQYF	TGTGCCAGTAGTATGGGACAGCCCTCCCTCGAGCAGTACTTC
13	TRBV6-1	-	-	TRBJ1-2	CASSEALGSGYTF	TGTGCCAGCAGTGAAGCGCTCGGGAGTGGCTACACCTTC
16	TRBV5-5	TRBD1	-	TRBJ2-7	CASSLNLDRAPYEQYF	TGTGCCAGCAGCCTGAACCTGGACAGGGCACCCTACGAGCAGTACTTC
13	TRBV6-6	TRBD1	-	TRBJ2-5	CASSYRQGETQYF	TGTGCCAGCAGTTACCGACAGGGTGAGACCCAGTACTTC
14	TRBV9	-	-	TRBJ1-2	CASSVSQDSFGYTF	TGTGCCAGCAGCGTCAGCCAGGACTCTTTTGGCTACACCTTC
15	TRBV29-1	-	-	TRBJ2-7	CSVEGRLTGSYEQYF	TGCAGCGTTGAAGGTCGGCTAACGGGCTCCTACGAGCAGTACTTC
18	TRBV7-6	TRBD1	-	TRBJ2-2	CASSFARTGSSNTGELFF	TGTGCCAGCAGCTTCGCGAGGACAGGGAGCTCGAACACCGGGGAGCTGTTTTTT
15	TRBV5-4	-	-	TRBJ2-2	CASSLRGSNTGELFF	TGTGCCAGCAGTCTAAGGGGGTCGAACACCGGGGAGCTGTTTTTT
18	TRBV6-4	TRBD1	-	TRBJ1-4	CASSARAGQVGGNEKLFF	TGTGCCAGCAGTGCCAGGGCGGGACAGGTCGGCGGTAATGAAAAACTGTTTTTT
15	TRBV5-6	-	once	TRBJ2-3	CASSLGAGTRDTQYF	TGTGCCAGCAGCTTGGGTGCGGGGACGCGCGATACGCAGTATTTT